This T cell receptor (beta chain) was documented in a study of CD8+ T cells in alopecia areata. Overall study results and limits: The study found tofacitinib significantly decreased scalp clonality and expanded CD8+ clones among the top 100.

This CDR3 region has 17 residues. Germline V gene sequence: CDR1 LNHNV, CDR2 YYDKDF (reference sequence). The V gene end was trimmed by 1 base and the J gene end by 4 bases; junction bases not matched to a gene: 8. Treatment noted: oral pan-JAK inhibitor, 5-10 mg twice daily. About this clone itself: Its antigen is not identified.

Sequencing used cDNA as its template, made by extracting RNA and reverse transcribing it. The data were produced by immunoSEQ multiplex PCR, yet TCRdb's version contains in-frame clones alone and is incomplete. Among 150,000 to 200,000 clones listed, around three fifths were seen once. The TCR sequence derives from a human donor with alopecia areata. The material sequenced was CD4+ T cells sorted from blood, taken at week 24, from a patient treated with tofacitinib. This chain links TRBV15 with TRBJ2-2, with 8 bases fitting TRBD1. CDR3 region: CATSRGVAGGVTGELFF. In nucleotides, the CDR3 is TGTGCCACCAGCAGAGGTGTTGCAGGGGGCGTCACCGGGGAGCTGTTTTTT.